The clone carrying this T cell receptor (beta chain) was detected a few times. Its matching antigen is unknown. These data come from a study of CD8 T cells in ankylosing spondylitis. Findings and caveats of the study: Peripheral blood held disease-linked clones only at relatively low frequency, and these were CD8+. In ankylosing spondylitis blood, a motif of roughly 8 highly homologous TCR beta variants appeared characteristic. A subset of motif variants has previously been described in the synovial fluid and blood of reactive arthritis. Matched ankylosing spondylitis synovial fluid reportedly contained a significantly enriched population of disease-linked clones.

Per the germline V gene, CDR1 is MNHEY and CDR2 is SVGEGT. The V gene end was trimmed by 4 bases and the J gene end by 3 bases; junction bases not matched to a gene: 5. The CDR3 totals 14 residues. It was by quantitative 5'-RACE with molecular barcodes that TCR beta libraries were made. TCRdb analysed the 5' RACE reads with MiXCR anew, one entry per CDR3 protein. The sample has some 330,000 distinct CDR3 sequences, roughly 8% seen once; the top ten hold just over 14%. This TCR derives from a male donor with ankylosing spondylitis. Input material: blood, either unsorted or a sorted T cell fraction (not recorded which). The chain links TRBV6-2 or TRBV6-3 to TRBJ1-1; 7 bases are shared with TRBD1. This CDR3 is CASSFEGQYTEAFF. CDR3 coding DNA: TGTGCCAGCAGTTTTGAGGGACAGTACACTGAAGCTTTCTTT.